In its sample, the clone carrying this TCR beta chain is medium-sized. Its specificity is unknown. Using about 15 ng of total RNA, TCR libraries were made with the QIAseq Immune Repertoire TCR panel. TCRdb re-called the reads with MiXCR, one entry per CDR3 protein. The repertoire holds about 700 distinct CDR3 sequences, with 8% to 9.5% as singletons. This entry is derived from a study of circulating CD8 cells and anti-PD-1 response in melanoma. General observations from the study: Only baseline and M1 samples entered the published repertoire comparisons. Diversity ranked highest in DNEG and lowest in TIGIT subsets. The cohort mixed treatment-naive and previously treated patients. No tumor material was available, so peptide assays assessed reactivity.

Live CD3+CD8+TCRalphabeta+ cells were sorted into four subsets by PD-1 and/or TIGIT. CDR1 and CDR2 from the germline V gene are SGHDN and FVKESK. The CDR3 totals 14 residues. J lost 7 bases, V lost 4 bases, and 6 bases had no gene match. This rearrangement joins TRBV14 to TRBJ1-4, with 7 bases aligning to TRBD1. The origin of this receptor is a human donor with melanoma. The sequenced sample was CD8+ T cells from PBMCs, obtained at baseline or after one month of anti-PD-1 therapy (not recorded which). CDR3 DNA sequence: TGTGCCAGCAGCCCCACAGGGGTGGGTGAAAAACTGTTTTTT. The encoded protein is CASSPTGVGEKLFF.